These T cell receptor beta chains were read from a single sample in a study of regulatory T cells in long-lasting Graves disease. Using its own MiXCR run on the multiplex PCR reads, TCRdb lists one record per CDR3 protein. The table lists about 540,000 distinct CDR3 sequences, about 13% of them singletons. The same sample was also studied in work on T cells in Graves' hyperthyroidism and ophthalmopathy.

This sample comprised peripheral blood mononuclear cells (PBMCs), obtained at new diagnosis, from a patient treated with antithyroid drugs. The source is a man aged 25-45 years with Graves disease. The CDR3 runs from the conserved cysteine through the conserved F or W. A D gene is named only where the DNA matches it firmly. The listing skips clone size in some rows; elsewhere it reads once, few, many or a size class.

j_call d_call v_call clone_size cdr3_nt cdr3_aa
TRBJ2-1 . TRBV15 few TGTGCCACGGGCGGGAACTCCTACAATGAGCAGTTCTTC CATGGNSYNEQFF
TRBJ2-4 TRBD1 TRBV7-3 many TGTGCCAGCAGCTTATCACCCGGACAGGGGGCTCAGTACTTC CASSLSPGQGAQYF
TRBJ2-6 TRBD2 TRBV27 . TGTGCCAGCAGTTCCTTCCGGGACTACGACAAGGGCGGGGCCAACGTCCTGACTTTC CASSSFRDYDKGGANVLTF
TRBJ1-4 . TRBV3-1 many TGTGCCAGCAGCCCCAGTAGGGCTAATGAAAAACTGTTTTTT CASSPSRANEKLFF
TRBJ2-2 . TRBV2 . TGTGCCAGCCGGTCGCGTCCGAACACCGGGGAGCTGTTTTTT CASRSRPNTGELFF
TRBJ2-5 TRBD2 TRBV5-4 . TGTGCCAGCAGCTTGGGGCGGGAGAGAGAGACCCAGTACTTC CASSLGRERETQYF
TRBJ2-1 TRBD1 TRBV30 many TGTGCCTGGAGCCCGACAGGGGGCGGTCAGTTCTTC CAWSPTGGGQFF
TRBJ1-3 TRBD1 TRBV20-1 many TGCAGTGCTGCATCCTACAGGGGAGACTCTGGAAACACCATATATTTT CSAASYRGDSGNTIYF
TRBJ2-3 . TRBV20-1 few TGCAGTGCTAGGAGGGGAGGTCCAGATACGCGGTATTTT CSARRGGPDTRYF
TRBJ2-2 . TRBV12-3/TRBV12-4 many TGTGCCAGCAGTTTCTCGCCCAGCGGGACATACACCGGGGAGCTGTTTTTT CASSFSPSGTYTGELFF
TRBJ1-2 . TRBV2 many TGTGCCAGCACCCCTCAGGGCCCGTCTCGAGCCGGAGCTAACTATGGCTACACCTTC CASTPQGPSRAGANYGYTF
TRBJ2-5 . TRBV7-2 many TGTGCCAGCAGCCCAGCGAGGGGACGGGAGACCCAGTACTTC CASSPARGRETQYF
TRBJ1-6 TRBD1 TRBV7-2 many TGTGCCAGCAGCTTATGGGGACAGGAGAATTCACCCCTCCACTTT CASSLWGQENSPLHF
TRBJ2-3 . TRBV6-4 few TGTGCCAGCAGTGCAAGGGACACCAATACAGATACGCAGTATTTT CASSARDTNTDTQYF
TRBJ2-7 . TRBV15 . TGTGCCACCAGCAGGAAGCGTGGGGCCTACGAGCAGTACTTC CATSRKRGAYEQYF
TRBJ2-1 TRBD2 TRBV12-3/TRBV12-4 . TGTGCCAGCAGTCGGGGGGGGGCCTCCAATGGAGAGCAGTTCTTC CASSRGGASNGEQFF
TRBJ2-3 . TRBV19 many TGTGCCAGCGGACCGACCGAGACAGATACGCAGTATTTT CASGPTETDTQYF
TRBJ2-6 . TRBV29-1 many TGCAGCGTTGAAGAGGTCAGGGGATCTGGGGCCAACGTCCTGACTTTC CSVEEVRGSGANVLTF
TRBJ1-5 . TRBV7-3 few TGTGCCAGCAGCCGGGGAACCGATCAGCCCCAGCATTTT CASSRGTDQPQHF
TRBJ2-4 . TRBV10-1 . TGCGCCAGCAGCCCCGACAGGGCCAAAAACATTCAGTACTTC CASSPDRAKNIQYF
TRBJ1-1 . TRBV19 . TGTGCCAGCGAGACAGGAGCTAACACTGAAGCTTTCTTT CASETGANTEAFF
TRBJ2-1 TRBD2 TRBV5-1 many TGCGCCAGCAGCCGGCTAGCGGACGTACCTACGAATGAGCAGTTCTTC CASSRLADVPTNEQFF
TRBJ2-5 TRBD2 TRBV25-1 . TGTGCCAGCAGGACTAGCGGGAGCCAAGAGACCCAGTACTTC CASRTSGSQETQYF
TRBJ2-7 TRBD2 TRBV5-1 . TGCGCCAGCAGCTTGGGGGGACTAGCGGGAGGGGAAAATGAGCAGTACTTC CASSLGGLAGGENEQYF
TRBJ2-2 . TRBV27 . TGTGCCAGCAGTTTGATGACAGAGCGTTTTACCGGGGAGCTGTTTTTT CASSLMTERFTGELFF
TRBJ2-5 . TRBV5-1 . TGCGCCAGCAGCCCAAGCGGGACCCAGTACTTC CASSPSGTQYF
TRBJ2-1 . TRBV7-9 few TGTGCCAGCAGCTTAGCGGCAACCTCCTACAATGAGCAGTTCTTC CASSLAATSYNEQFF
TRBJ2-7 TRBD2 TRBV12-3/TRBV12-4 many TGTGCCAGTACTAGCGGGAGTTCCGAGCAGTACTTC CASTSGSSEQYF
TRBJ2-7 TRBD2 TRBV29-1 few TGCAGCGTTGCAGCGGGAGAAATCTACGAGCAGTACTTC CSVAAGEIYEQYF